Listed below are T cell receptor beta chains from one sample, sequenced in a study of Ad26.COV2.S vaccination and SARS-CoV-2 variants. TCRdb keeps only in-frame clones here, not all; method: immunoSEQ multiplex PCR. The table shows fewer than 400,000 clones, with 75% to 90% occurring only once. The source material was peripheral blood, sampled in a trial of Ad26.COV2.S vaccine versus placebo. These receptors were obtained from a person aged 18-60 years who received the Ad26.COV2.S COVID-19 vaccine or a placebo. Both conserved end residues are part of each CDR3. Each record gives: V gene, clone size, J gene, D gene, CDR3 protein, CDR3 DNA. A D gene is named only where the DNA matches it firmly. A row's size may be missing; if present it is once, few, many or a size class.

>TRBV20-1|once|TRBJ2-5|NA
CSGTPEQTQYF
TGCAGTGGGACACCAGAGCAAACCCAGTACTTC
>TRBV11-2|NA|TRBJ1-3|NA
CASSLNSRNTIYF
TGTGCCAGCAGCTTAAACAGTAGAAACACCATATATTTT
>TRBV5-1|once|TRBJ2-5|TRBD2
CASSLELAGGVGETQYF
TGCGCCAGCAGCTTGGAGCTAGCGGGAGGGGTAGGAGAGACCCAGTACTTC
>TRBV6-2/TRBV6-3|NA|TRBJ2-7|NA
CASSFRLTRAKDSYEQYF
TGTGCCAGCAGTTTCCGCCTGACTAGAGCTAAAGACTCCTACGAGCAGTACTTC
>TRBV7-2|NA|TRBJ2-7|TRBD2
CASSPTSGRAYEQYF
TGTGCCAGCAGCCCCACTAGCGGGAGGGCCTACGAGCAGTACTTC
>TRBV5-8|NA|TRBJ1-3|NA
CASSSPIYRRGTIYF
TGTGCCAGCAGCTCGCCTATATACAGAAGGGGCACCATATATTTT
>TRBV12-3/TRBV12-4|NA|TRBJ2-1|NA
CASSPLDEQFF
TGTGCCAGCAGCCCCCTCGATGAGCAGTTCTTC
>TRBV3-1/TRBV3-2|NA|TRBJ1-2|NA
CASSQVSGVPQDGYTF
TGTGCCAGCAGCCAAGTTTCGGGGGTACCTCAGGATGGCTACACCTTC
>TRBV28|NA|TRBJ2-1|TRBD2
CASSPGLAGGYEQFF
TGTGCCAGCAGCCCCGGACTAGCGGGAGGGTATGAGCAGTTCTTC
>TRBV28|NA|TRBJ2-3|NA
CASSLWGVRETDTQYF
TGTGCCAGCAGTTTATGGGGGGTGAGAGAAACAGATACGCAGTATTTT
>TRBV3-1/TRBV3-2|NA|TRBJ2-3|NA
CASSLLGTQYF
TGTGCCAGCAGCCTCCTAGGTACGCAGTATTTT
>TRBV28|NA|TRBJ1-5|NA
CASSLSRQYSNQPQHF
TGTGCCAGCAGTTTATCTCGACAGTATAGCAATCAGCCCCAGCATTTT
>TRBV7-9|NA|TRBJ1-6|NA
CASSLMVLGSPLHF
TGTGCCAGCAGCTTAATGGTCCTAGGATCACCCCTCCACTTT
>TRBV24-1|few|TRBJ1-5|NA
CATILTPQPQHF
TGTGCCACCATCTTGACCCCTCAGCCCCAGCATTTT
>TRBV6-6|NA|TRBJ2-2|TRBD2
CASSYVRGSGTGELFF
TGTGCCAGCAGTTACGTTCGCGGGAGCGGCACCGGGGAGCTGTTTTTT
>TRBV18|NA|TRBJ1-1|NA
CASSPQGVNTEAFF
TGTGCCAGCTCACCACAGGGAGTGAACACTGAAGCTTTCTTT
>TRBV30|NA|TRBJ2-3|TRBD2
CAGSGRARDTQYF
TGTGCCGGCAGCGGGAGGGCCCGGGATACGCAGTATTTT
>TRBV27|NA|TRBJ2-7|TRBD2
CASSSNRGRGGYEQYF
TGTGCCAGCAGTTCTAATCGGGGGAGGGGCGGGTACGAGCAGTACTTC
>TRBV7-9|NA|TRBJ1-4|TRBD1
CASSLATGGNEKLFF
TGTGCCAGCAGCTTAGCAACAGGGGGTAATGAAAAACTGTTTTTT
>TRBV5-6|NA|TRBJ1-2|NA
CASSLNPAGSYGYTF
TGTGCCAGCAGCTTGAATCCAGCGGGAAGCTATGGCTACACCTTC
>TRBV7-9|NA|TRBJ1-2|NA
CASSPRGDGYTF
TGTGCCAGCAGCCCGAGGGGGGATGGCTACACCTTC
>TRBV11-2|NA|TRBJ1-6|NA
CASSVAEAFSPLHF
TGTGCCAGCAGCGTGGCTGAAGCGTTTTCACCCCTCCACTTT
>TRBV7-3|NA|TRBJ2-1|NA
CASSQGVAYNEQFF
TGTGCCAGCAGCCAGGGAGTAGCGTACAATGAGCAGTTCTTC
>TRBV7-6|NA|TRBJ2-3|NA
CASSLSPPPGTQYF
TGTGCCAGCAGCTTATCCCCGCCCCCCGGCACGCAGTATTTT
>TRBV28|NA|TRBJ1-1|NA
CASSLMSGGLNTEAFF
TGTGCCAGCAGTTTAATGAGCGGAGGGCTGAACACTGAAGCTTTCTTT
>TRBV18|once|TRBJ1-1|NA
CASSPPGGGGSWAFF
TGTGCCAGCTCACCACCGGGGGGCGGCGGTTCGTGGGCTTTCTTT
>TRBV5-1|NA|TRBJ2-6|TRBD1
CASSLGQGAGANVLTF
TGCGCCAGCAGCTTGGGACAGGGGGCCGGGGCCAACGTCCTGACTTTC
>TRBV25-1|NA|TRBJ1-1|NA
CASSESRGEQANTEAFF
TGTGCCAGCAGTGAATCCCGGGGGGAACAAGCGAACACTGAAGCTTTCTTT
>TRBV7-2|NA|TRBJ2-5|NA
CASSPDPGTQYF
TGTGCCAGCAGCCCCGACCCGGGGACCCAGTACTTC
>TRBV4-3|NA|TRBJ2-3|NA
CASSQESMGGGYTDTQYF
TGCGCCAGCAGCCAAGAGTCAATGGGGGGCGGATACACAGATACGCAGTATTTT
>TRBV19|NA|TRBJ2-2|TRBD1
CASSGTGNTGELFF
TGTGCCAGTAGTGGGACAGGGAACACCGGGGAGCTGTTTTTT
>TRBV28|NA|TRBJ1-1|NA
CASSLGQLNTEAFF
TGTGCCAGCAGTTTAGGGCAGCTGAACACTGAAGCTTTCTTT
>TRBV6-5|NA|TRBJ1-2|TRBD1
CASSPADRGHGYTF
TGTGCCAGCAGCCCCGCGGACAGGGGGCATGGCTACACCTTC
>TRBV24-1|NA|TRBJ2-3|TRBD2
CATSAGRTSGIRGDTQYF
TGTGCCACCAGTGCCGGAAGGACTAGCGGGATTCGCGGAGATACGCAGTATTTT
>TRBV27|NA|TRBJ2-1|NA
CASRGLDRNEQFF
TGTGCCAGCCGCGGACTCGACAGGAATGAGCAGTTCTTC
>TRBV15|NA|TRBJ2-5|NA
CATSITLRETQYF
TGTGCCACCAGCATAACGCTACGGGAGACCCAGTACTTC
>TRBV27|once|TRBJ2-1|NA
CASASGTRSYNEQFF
TGTGCCAGCGCATCCGGGACGCGCTCCTACAATGAGCAGTTCTTC
>TRBV27|NA|TRBJ2-7|NA
CASSLSGQGTYEQYF
TGTGCCAGCAGTTTATCGGGGCAGGGGACGTACGAGCAGTACTTC
>TRBV6-5|NA|TRBJ2-7|TRBD1
CASSFQDRLDEQYF
TGTGCCAGCAGTTTCCAGGACAGGCTCGACGAGCAGTACTTC
>TRBV2|NA|TRBJ1-2|NA
CASSGTGYGYTF
TGTGCCAGCAGTGGGACGGGCTATGGCTACACCTTC
>TRBV11-3|few|TRBJ2-5|NA
CATPSGETQYF
TGTGCCACCCCCTCAGGAGAGACCCAGTACTTC
>TRBV24-1|NA|TRBJ2-5|NA
CATSDLRSDSQETQYF
TGTGCCACCAGTGATTTGCGGTCAGACTCCCAAGAGACCCAGTACTTC
>TRBV2|NA|TRBJ2-1|TRBD2
CASRAGTSGPEQFF
TGTGCCAGCAGGGCCGGGACTAGCGGACCCGAGCAGTTCTTC
>TRBV7-2|NA|TRBJ1-5|NA
CASSFGQSNQPQHF
TGTGCCAGCAGCTTTGGGCAAAGCAATCAGCCCCAGCATTTT